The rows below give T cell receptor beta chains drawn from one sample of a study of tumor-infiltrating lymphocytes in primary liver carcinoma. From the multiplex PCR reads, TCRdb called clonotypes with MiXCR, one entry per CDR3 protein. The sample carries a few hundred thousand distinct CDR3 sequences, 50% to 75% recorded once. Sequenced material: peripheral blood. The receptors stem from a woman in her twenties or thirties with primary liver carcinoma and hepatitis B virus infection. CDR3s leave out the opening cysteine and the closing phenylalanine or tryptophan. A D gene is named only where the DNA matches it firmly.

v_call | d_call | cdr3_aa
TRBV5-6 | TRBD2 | ASSLGGSEQF
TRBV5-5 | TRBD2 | ASSFRAGVSPDTQY
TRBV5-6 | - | ASSGKADLGLLYNEQF
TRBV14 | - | ASSEPTRRVNYGYT
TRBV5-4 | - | ASSLQGGVETQY
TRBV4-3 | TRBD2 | ASSLQSLAGEGTGELF
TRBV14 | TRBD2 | ASSQTISGSTIQY
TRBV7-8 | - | ASSLGGTTSYEQY
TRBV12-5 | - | ASGSGLTPSNEQF
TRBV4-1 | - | ASNQEGLPGNTIS
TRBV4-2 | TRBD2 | ASSQDLGGRAGELF
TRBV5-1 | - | ASSLGGYTDTQY
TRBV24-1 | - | ATRGKDSTYNEQF
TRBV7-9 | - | ASSFMGSRPLIYEQY
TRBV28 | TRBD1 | ASRSQFGAVGTGLF
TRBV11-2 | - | ASSLGQFYEQY
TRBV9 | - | ASIGPASYEQS
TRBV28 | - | ASISSNTGELF
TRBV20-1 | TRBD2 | SARGREGETQY
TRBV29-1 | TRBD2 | SASGSGADTQY
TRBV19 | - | ASLEQHTQY
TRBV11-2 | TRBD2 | ASSLSTRREGNEQF
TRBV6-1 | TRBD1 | ATTGQGVFYTGELF
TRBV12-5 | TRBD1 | ASGFPGTGGYEQY
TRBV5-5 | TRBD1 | ASSFRDRAEQY
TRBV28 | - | ASSLRTPNRPQH
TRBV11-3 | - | ASSLENPTQY
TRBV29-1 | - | SVLTQDTQH